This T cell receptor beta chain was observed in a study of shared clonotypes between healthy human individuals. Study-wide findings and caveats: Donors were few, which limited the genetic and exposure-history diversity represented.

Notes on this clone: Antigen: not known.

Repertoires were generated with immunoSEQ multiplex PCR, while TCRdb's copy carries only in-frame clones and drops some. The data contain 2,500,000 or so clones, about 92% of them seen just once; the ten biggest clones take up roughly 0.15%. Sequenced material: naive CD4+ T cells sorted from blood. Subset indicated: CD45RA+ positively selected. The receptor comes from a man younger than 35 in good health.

In nucleotides, the CDR3 is TGTGCCAGCAGTTACTCGACTCTCTACGAGCAGTACTTC. This gives the protein CASSYSTLYEQYF. The genes are TRBV6-5 and TRBJ2-7; D unclear. The CDR3 length is 13 residues. Germline V lookup: CDR1 MNHEY, CDR2 SVGAGI. V lost 0 bases and J lost 3, with 6 bases in between.